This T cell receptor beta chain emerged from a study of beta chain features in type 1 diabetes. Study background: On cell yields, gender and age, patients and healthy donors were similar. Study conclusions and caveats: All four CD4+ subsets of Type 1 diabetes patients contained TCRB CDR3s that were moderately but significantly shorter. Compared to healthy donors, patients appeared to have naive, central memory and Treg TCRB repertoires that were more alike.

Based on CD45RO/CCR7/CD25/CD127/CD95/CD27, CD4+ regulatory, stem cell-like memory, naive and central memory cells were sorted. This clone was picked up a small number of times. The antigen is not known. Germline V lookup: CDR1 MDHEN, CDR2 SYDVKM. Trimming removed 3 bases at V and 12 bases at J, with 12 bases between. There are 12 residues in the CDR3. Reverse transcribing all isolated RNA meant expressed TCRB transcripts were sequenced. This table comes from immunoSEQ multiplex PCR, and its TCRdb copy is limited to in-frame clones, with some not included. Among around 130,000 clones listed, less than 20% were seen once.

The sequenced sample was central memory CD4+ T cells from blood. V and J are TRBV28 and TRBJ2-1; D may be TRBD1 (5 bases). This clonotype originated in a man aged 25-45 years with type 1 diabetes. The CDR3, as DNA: TGTGCCAGCAGTTTGATCAGGGTTGGGCAGTTCTTC. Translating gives CASSLIRVGQFF.